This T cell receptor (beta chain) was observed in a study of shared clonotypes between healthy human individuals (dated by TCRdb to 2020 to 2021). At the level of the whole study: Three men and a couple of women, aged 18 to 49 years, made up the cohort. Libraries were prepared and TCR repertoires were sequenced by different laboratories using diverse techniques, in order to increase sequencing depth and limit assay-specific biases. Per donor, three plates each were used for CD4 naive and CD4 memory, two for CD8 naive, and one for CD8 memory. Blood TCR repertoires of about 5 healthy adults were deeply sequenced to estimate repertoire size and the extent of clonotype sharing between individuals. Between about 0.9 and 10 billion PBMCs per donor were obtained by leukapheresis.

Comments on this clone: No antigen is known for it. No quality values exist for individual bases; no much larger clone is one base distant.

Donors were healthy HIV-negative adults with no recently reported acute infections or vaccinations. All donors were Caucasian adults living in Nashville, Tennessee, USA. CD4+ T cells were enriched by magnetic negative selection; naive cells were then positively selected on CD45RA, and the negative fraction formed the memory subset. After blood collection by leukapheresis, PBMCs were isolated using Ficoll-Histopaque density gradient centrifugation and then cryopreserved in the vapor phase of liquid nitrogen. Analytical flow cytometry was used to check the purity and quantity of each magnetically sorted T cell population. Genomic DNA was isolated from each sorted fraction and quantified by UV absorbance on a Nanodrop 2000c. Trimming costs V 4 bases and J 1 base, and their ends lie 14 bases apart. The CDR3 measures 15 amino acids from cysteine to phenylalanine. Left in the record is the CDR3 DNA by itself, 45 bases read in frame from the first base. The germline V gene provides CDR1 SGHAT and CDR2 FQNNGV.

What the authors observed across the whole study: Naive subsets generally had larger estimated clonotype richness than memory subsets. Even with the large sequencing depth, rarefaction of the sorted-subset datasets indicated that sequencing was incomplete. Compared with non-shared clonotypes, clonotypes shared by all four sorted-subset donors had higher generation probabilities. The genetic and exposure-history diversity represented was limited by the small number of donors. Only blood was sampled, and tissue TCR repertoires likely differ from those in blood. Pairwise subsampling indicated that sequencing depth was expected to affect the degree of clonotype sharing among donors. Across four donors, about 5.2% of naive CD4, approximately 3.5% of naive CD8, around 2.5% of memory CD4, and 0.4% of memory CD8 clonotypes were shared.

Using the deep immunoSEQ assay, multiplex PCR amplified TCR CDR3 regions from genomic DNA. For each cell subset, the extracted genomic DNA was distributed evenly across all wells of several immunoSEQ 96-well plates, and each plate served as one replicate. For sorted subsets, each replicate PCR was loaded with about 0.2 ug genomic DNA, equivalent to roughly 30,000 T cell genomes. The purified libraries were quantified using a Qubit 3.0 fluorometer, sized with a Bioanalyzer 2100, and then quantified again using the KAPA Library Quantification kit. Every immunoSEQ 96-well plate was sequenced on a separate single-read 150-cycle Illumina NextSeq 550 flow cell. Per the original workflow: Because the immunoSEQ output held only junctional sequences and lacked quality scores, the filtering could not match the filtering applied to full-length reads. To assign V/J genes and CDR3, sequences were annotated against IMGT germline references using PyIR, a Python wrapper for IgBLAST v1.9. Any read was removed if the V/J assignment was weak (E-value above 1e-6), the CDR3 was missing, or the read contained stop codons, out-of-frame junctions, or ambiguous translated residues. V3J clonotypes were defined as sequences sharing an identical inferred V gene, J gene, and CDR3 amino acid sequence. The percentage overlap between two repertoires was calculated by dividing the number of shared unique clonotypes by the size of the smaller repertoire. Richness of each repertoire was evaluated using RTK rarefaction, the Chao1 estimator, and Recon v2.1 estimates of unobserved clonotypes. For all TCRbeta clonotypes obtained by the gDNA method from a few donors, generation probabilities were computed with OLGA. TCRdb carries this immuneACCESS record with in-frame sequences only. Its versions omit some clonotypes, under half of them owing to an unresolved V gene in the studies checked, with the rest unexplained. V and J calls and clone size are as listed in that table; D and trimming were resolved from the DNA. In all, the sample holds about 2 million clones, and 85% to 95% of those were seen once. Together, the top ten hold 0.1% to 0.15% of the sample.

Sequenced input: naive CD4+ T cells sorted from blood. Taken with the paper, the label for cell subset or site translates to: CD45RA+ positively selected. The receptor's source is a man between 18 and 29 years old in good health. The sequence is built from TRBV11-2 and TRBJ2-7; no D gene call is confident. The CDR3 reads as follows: CASSSVYGQSYEQYF. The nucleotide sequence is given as TGTGCCAGCAGCTCCGTATACGGCCAATCCTACGAGCAGTACTTC.